The following is a T cell receptor (beta chain) sequence with its context. Antigen unknown. This entry belongs to a study of shared clonotypes between healthy human individuals. Assay used: immunoSEQ multiplex PCR; TCRdb lists only in-frame clones, some missing. The sample has about 610,000 clones, approximately 96% seen once; the top ten hold 0.11%. Study outcomes and limitations: Clonotypes which were not shared had lower generation probabilities than clonotypes that all four donors shared. When naive CD4 clonotypes were compared across a few donors, approximately 4.9% were shared. The donor pool, a small one, limited the genetic and exposure-history diversity represented.

Cells designated naive CD8 were CD45RO-negative and were positively selected for CCR7, with terminally differentiated effector memory CD45RA+ cells excluded. Sequenced sample: naive CD8+ T cells sorted from blood. The receptor was derived from a young woman in good health.

In nucleotides, the CDR3 is TGTGCCAGCAGTCCCTTGGGACAGGGAATCCATGAGCAGTTCTTC. This gives the protein CASSPLGQGIHEQFF. The chain combines TRBV27 with TRBJ2-1; 9 bases match TRBD1. The germline CDR1 and CDR2 sequences are MNHEY and SMNVEV (reference sequence). The V and J ends lost 5 bases and 8 bases, in that order; junction bases with no gene match: 10. This CDR3 has 15 residues.